The source of this TCR beta chain is a study of neurological immune-mediated disorders. Notes on the study in general: HTLV-1-associated myelopathy showed the most TCR clonal expansion; multiple sclerosis the least, below healthy controls.

Trimming cost V 9 bases and J 9 bases, with 11 bases left between them. CDR1 is LGHDT, CDR2 YNNKEL, per germline (reference sequence). This CDR3 is 11 amino acids long. Stored at -80 C, 2 million PBMCs were the source of the unsorted libraries. In this sample, this clonotype turned up once. Its target is not known. Via MiXCR, TCRdb re-called the 5' RACE reads, giving one row per CDR3 protein. This sample has roughly 50,000 distinct CDR3 sequences, with around a tenth found just once. This clonotype was sampled from a man in his 70s with HTLV-1-associated myelopathy (HAM/TSP). Sequencing used PBMCs. The chain is built from TRBV3-1 and TRBJ2-2; no definite D call. The CDR3 spells CASTRTRELFF. The CDR3 DNA reads as TGTGCCAGTACTCGAACCAGGGAGCTGTTTTTT.